These 28 T cell receptor beta chains came from one sample sequenced in a study of CD8+CD57+ T cells in acquired aplastic anemia. Researchers used genomic DNA as the template to profile TCR beta VDJ and CDR3. One entry per CDR3 protein results from TCRdb running MiXCR on the reads. The sample records roughly 170,000 distinct CDR3 sequences, around 50% being singletons. Whoever was chosen for sequencing had shown CD8+CD57+ cell expansion by flow cytometry. Source material: sorted CD4+, CD8+, or CD8+CD57+ T cells (not recorded which) from PBMCs. These receptors were obtained from a human donor with aplastic anemia.

The gene calls are TRBV15 and TRBJ1-3, with D unresolved. Germline V gene lookup returns CDR1 LNHNV and CDR2 YYDKDF (reference sequence). Trimming took 0 bases from V and 4 from J, leaving 13 bases between them. The CDR3 runs to 16 residues. For the CDR3, the DNA is TGTGCCACCAGCAGAGATTCGGTGGGTGCCGGAAACACCATATATTTT. This encodes CATSRDSVGAGNTIYF.

Ten or more counts support this clonotype. The chain has TRBV5-4 and TRBJ2-7, with TRBD2 identical over 10 bases. The CDR3 has 16 residues. Trimming took 0 bases from V and 2 from J; bases not matched to a gene: 5. Germline loops: CDR1 SGHNT, CDR2 YYREEE (reference sequence). CDR3 in amino acids: CASSLGASGGTYEQYF. In DNA, the CDR3 is TGTGCCAGCAGCTTGGGGGCTAGCGGGGGCACCTACGAGCAGTACTTC.

This chain connects TRBV10-1 to TRBJ1-1; D gene unclear. This CDR3 has 13 amino acids. The V gene's germline CDR1 is WNHNN and CDR2 SYGVQD (reference sequence). Trimming stripped 0 bases from V and 4 bases from J, with 6 bases between. The CDR3 loop reads CASSESKFTEAFF. As DNA, the CDR3 is TGCGCCAGCAGTGAGTCGAAATTCACTGAAGCTTTCTTT.

This clonotype was found many times. The rearrangement uses TRBV10-1 and TRBJ2-3; D possibly matches TRBD1 or TRBD2 (5 bases each). Germline CDR1 WNHNN, CDR2 SYGVQD (reference sequence). Trimming took off 8 bases at V and 2 bases at J, with 8 bases between the two ends. This CDR3 spans 12 amino acids. CDR3 nucleotide sequence: TGCGCCAGCGCCGGGACCACAGATACGCAGTATTTT. Protein product: CASAGTTDTQYF.

The chain uses TRBV5-1 and TRBJ2-1, with D possibly matching TRBD1 (6 bases). Per the germline V gene, CDR1 is SGHRS and CDR2 is YFSETQ. The CDR3 is made up of 14 amino acids. V gave up 0 bases and J gave up 5 bases, with 9 bases separating them. The DNA of the CDR3 is TGCGCCAGCAGCTTGGCAGACAGGAACAATGAGCAGTTCTTC. This translates into CASSLADRNNEQFF.

The chain combines TRBV2 with TRBJ1-1; D is uncertain. The ends were cut back, 8 bases at V and 1 base at J, with 8 bases in the middle. The CDR3 loop spans 12 amino acids. Germline assignment: CDR1 SNHLY and CDR2 FYNNEI. CDR3 protein: CASRKENTEAFF. The CDR3 region has the DNA TGTGCCAGCCGTAAGGAGAACACTGAAGCTTTCTTT.

The gene calls are TRBV19 and TRBJ2-7; 7 nucleotides agree with TRBD1. V trimming: 1 base; J trimming: 3 bases; junction bases outside the gene matches: 24. Germline CDR1 is LNHDA and CDR2 is SQIVND (reference sequence). The CDR3 is made up of 21 amino acids. The CDR3 DNA follows: TGTGCCAGTAGTATAGGTTACCCCCCAACGACCGGGACAGCCATTGTCTACGAGCAGTACTTC. Its protein is CASSIGYPPTTGTAIVYEQYF.

The table lists this clonotype with a count of one. The genes are TRBV25-1 and TRBJ1-1; D is unresolved. Germline CDR1 is MGHDK and CDR2 is SYGVNS. V dropped 0 bases and J dropped 0 bases, with 11 bases sitting between them. The CDR3 contains 16 residues. The CDR3 DNA sequence: TGTGCCAGCAGTGAATATCCAACAAGTATGAACACTGAAGCTTTCTTT. The encoded protein is CASSEYPTSMNTEAFF.

The genes are TRBV24-1 and TRBJ2-5, with D tentatively TRBD2 (5 bases). CDR1 is KGHDR and CDR2 is SFDVKD in the germline V gene. The germline V and J ends were trimmed by 1 base and 4 bases, with 9 bases remaining between them. There are 14 residues in the CDR3. In DNA form, the CDR3 reads TGTGCCACCAGTGATTTTAGGGAGCGAGAGACCCAGTACTTC. Amino acids: CATSDFRERETQYF.

This chain uses TRBV20-1 with TRBJ2-7; D possibly uses TRBD1 or TRBD2 (6 bases each). V lost 6 bases and J lost 6, with 24 bases in between. There are 15 residues in the CDR3. Germline V gene data show CDR1 as DFQATT and CDR2 as SNEGSKA (reference sequence). Written as DNA, the CDR3 is TGCAGTGCGCGCCCGGGGGCGGGAAAGGCGGGCGAGCAGTACTTC. Residues: CSARPGAGKAGEQYF.

The chain carries TRBV7-2 and TRBJ1-6; D remains unclear. The CDR3 covers 13 residues. Trimming shortened V by 3 bases and J by 13 bases, and 13 bases separated the two germline ends. Germline values: CDR1 SGHTA, CDR2 FQGNSA. CDR3 sequence: CASSFRVYQPLHF. The CDR3 DNA is TGTGCCAGCAGCTTTAGGGTGTATCAGCCCCTCCACTTT.

CDR3 amino acids: CATRVQPQHF. CDR3 DNA: TGTGCCACCAGGGTTCAGCCCCAGCATTTT. The chain links TRBV24-1 to TRBJ1-5; D is unclear. This CDR3 region has 10 residues. Trimming took 7 bases from V and 6 from J, leaving 3 bases between them. Per germline, CDR1 KGHDR and CDR2 SFDVKD.

This clonotype was picked up many times. The chain couples TRBV15 to TRBJ1-2; 8 nucleotides align to TRBD1. There are 16 residues in the CDR3. V shed 5 bases, J shed 4 bases, and the junction held 12 bases outside the gene matches. Germline CDR1 reads LNHNV; CDR2 reads YYDKDF (reference sequence). CDR3 sequence reads: CATSADQGARVYGYTF. The CDR3 DNA is TGTGCCACCAGCGCAGATCAGGGGGCGCGTGTCTATGGCTACACCTTC. The entire variable domain, with the rest obtained from reference TRBV15 and TRBJ1-2, is as follows: DAMVIQNPRYQVTQFGKPVTLSCSQTLNHNVMYWYQQKSSQAPKLLFHYYDKDFNNEADTPDNFQSRRPNTSFCFLDIRSPGLGDTAMYLCATSADQGARVYGYTFGSGTRLTVV.

This chain connects TRBV10-2 to TRBJ1-4; D remains unclear. Trimming stripped 1 base from V and 10 bases from J, with 16 bases between. The CDR3 covers 15 residues. Germline assignment: CDR1 WSHSY and CDR2 SAAADI. Here the CDR3 reads CASSEWSTTSRKLFF. In DNA form, the CDR3 reads TGCGCCAGCAGTGAGTGGAGCACCACGAGCCGAAAACTGTTTTTT.

V and J are TRBV10-3 and TRBJ2-7; TRBD1 aligns across 9 bases. The J segment lost 4 bases and the V segment lost 5 bases, leaving 12 bases of the junction unmatched. The length of the CDR3 is 16 residues. Germline loops: CDR1 ENHRY, CDR2 SYGVKD. CDR3 in amino acids: CAISSPLGTGLYEQYF. In nucleotides, the CDR3 is TGTGCCATCAGTTCCCCCTTGGGGACAGGGTTGTACGAGCAGTACTTC.

This clonotype was seen at least ten times. The gene calls are TRBV28 and TRBJ1-4, with D tentatively TRBD1 (5 bases). The germline gives CDR1 MDHEN, CDR2 SYDVKM. Trimming took 5 bases from V and 2 from J, leaving 12 bases between them. The CDR3 is 15 residues long. CDR3 nucleotide sequence: TGTGCCAGCAGTCGCAGACAGTTGACTAATGAAAAACTGTTTTTT. The encoded protein is CASSRRQLTNEKLFF.

The chain recombines TRBV20-1 with TRBJ2-2, with 7 bases matching TRBD2. V trimming: 6 bases; J trimming: 1 base; junction bases outside the gene matches: 5. The germline CDR1 and CDR2 sequences are DFQATT and SNEGSKA (reference sequence). This CDR3 has 14 amino acids. This chain's CDR3 is CSARPSGNTGELFF. The CDR3 DNA sequence: TGCAGTGCAAGGCCTAGCGGGAACACCGGGGAGCTGTTTTTT.

The V gene is TRBV27, the J gene TRBJ2-5; D remains ambiguous. This CDR3 comprises 14 residues. V was shortened by 5 bases and J by 2 bases, with 12 bases between the two germline ends. Germline CDR1 is MNHEY and CDR2 is SMNVEV (reference sequence). CDR3 protein: CASSPLRAQETQYF. CDR3 DNA: TGTGCCAGCAGTCCCCTCCGGGCACAAGAGACCCAGTACTTC.

This clonotype was counted at least ten times. The chain uses TRBV15 and TRBJ1-4; no firm D call. This CDR3 comprises 15 residues. Trimming pared 5 bases from V and 0 bases from J, leaving 10 bases between. Germline V gives CDR1 LNHNV, CDR2 YYDKDF (reference sequence). The CDR3 coding sequence is TGTGCCACCAGCGAAAATATTGCAACTAATGAAAAACTGTTTTTT. Residues: CATSENIATNEKLFF.

This clonotype was observed many times. This rearrangement joins TRBV9 to TRBJ2-3; maybe TRBD2 (5 bases). The ends were cut back, 0 bases at V and 1 base at J, with 18 bases in the middle. The CDR3 totals 18 residues. The germline V gene encodes CDR1 SGDLS and CDR2 YYNGEE. The CDR3 nucleotides read TGTGCCAGCAGCGTAGTCAACCGCCCAGAGGGTGGCACAGATACGCAGTATTTT. This sequence encodes CASSVVNRPEGGTDTQYF.

This chain uses TRBV10-3 with TRBJ2-2; 9 bases map to TRBD2. Germline V gene lookup returns CDR1 ENHRY and CDR2 SYGVKD. The CDR3 covers 15 residues. The V gene end was trimmed by 3 bases and the J gene end by 6 bases; junction bases not matched to a gene: 5. The CDR3 sequence: CAISESRGGAGELFF. DNA of the CDR3: TGTGCCATCAGTGAAAGTCGCGGGGGGGCCGGGGAGCTGTTTTTT.

The J gene is TRBJ2-6, the V gene TRBV19; no clear D. This CDR3 has 13 amino acids. V gave up 3 bases and J gave up 4 bases, with 4 bases separating them. Germline V gene data show CDR1 as LNHDA and CDR2 as SQIVND (reference sequence). CDR3 loop: CASSMSGANVLTF. The CDR3 DNA reads TGTGCCAGTAGTATGTCGGGGGCCAACGTCCTGACTTTC.

The genes are TRBV9 and TRBJ2-1; 10 bases line up with TRBD2. The germline V gene has CDR1 SGDLS and CDR2 YYNGEE. This CDR3 is built from 16 residues. V lost 0 bases and J lost 7; bases outside the gene matches: 7. CDR3 sequence (DNA): TGTGCCAGCAGCGTAGGAGCGGGGGGGCTTCGGAATGAGCAGTTCTTC. Protein: CASSVGAGGLRNEQFF. The full variable domain, its missing parts supplied by reference TRBV9 and TRBJ2-1, is DSGVTQTPKHLITATGQRVTLRCSPRSGDLSVYWYQQSLDQGLQFLIQYYNGEERAKGNILERFSAQQFPDLHSELNLSSLELGDSALYFCASSVGAGGLRNEQFFGPGTRLTVL.

This rearrangement joins TRBV7-2 to TRBJ2-5, with unresolved D. Per germline, CDR1 SGHTA and CDR2 FQGNSA. The CDR3 is made up of 12 amino acids. The ends were cut back, 8 bases at V and 5 bases at J, with 12 bases in the middle. This CDR3 reads CASGPSWETQYF. The CDR3 nucleotides read TGTGCCAGCGGCCCGAGTTGGGAGACCCAGTACTTC.

V is TRBV2 and J is TRBJ2-1, with TRBD2 matching over 9 bases. Trimming at V came to 4 bases and at J to 6 bases, leaving 7 bases not matched to a gene. Germline CDR1 is SNHLY and CDR2 is FYNNEI. This CDR3 contains 15 residues. The CDR3 protein is CASSGSGGGANEQFF. The CDR3 DNA is TGTGCCAGCAGTGGGAGCGGCGGGGGGGCCAATGAGCAGTTCTTC. Full variable domain (remainder filled in from reference TRBV2 and TRBJ2-1): EPEVTQTPSHQVTQMGQEVILRCVPISNHLYFYWYRQILGQKVEFLVSFYNNEISEKSEIFDDQFSVERPDGSNFTLKIRSTKLEDSAMYFCASSGSGGGANEQFFGPGTRLTVL.

The genes are TRBV15 and TRBJ2-7, with D maybe TRBD2 (6 bases). CDR3 length: 12 residues. Trimming took 1 base from V and 5 from J, leaving 6 bases between them. Germline loops: CDR1 LNHNV, CDR2 YYDKDF (reference sequence). The CDR3 DNA reads as TGTGCCACCAGCAGAGGGGGGGACGAGCAGTACTTC. Its protein is CATSRGGDEQYF.

The chain combines TRBV7-2 with TRBJ2-7, with 9 bases lining up with TRBD1. V lost 5 bases to trimming and J lost 3 bases; unmatched junction nucleotides: 8. CDR3 length equals 15 residues. CDR1 and CDR2 (germline): SGHTA, FQGNSA. CDR3 amino acids: CASSPPGTGIYEQYF. Here the CDR3 DNA reads TGTGCCAGCAGCCCTCCGGGGACAGGGATCTACGAGCAGTACTTC. Combining the CDR3 with reference TRBV7-2 and TRBJ2-7 gives the whole variable domain GAGVSQSPSNKVTEKGKDVELRCDPISGHTALYWYRQSLGQGLEFLIYFQGNSAPDKSGLPSDRFSAERTGGSVSTLTIQRTQQEDSAVYLCASSPPGTGIYEQYFGPGTRLTVT.

This clonotype appeared many times. The chain combines TRBV20-1 with TRBJ2-3; 7 positions agree with TRBD2. V shed 6 bases, J shed 1 base, and the junction held 7 bases outside the gene matches. CDR3 length equals 14 residues. CDR1 and CDR2 from the germline V gene are DFQATT and SNEGSKA (reference sequence). CDR3 nucleotide sequence: TGCAGTGCCCCGGGGGGACCACGCACAGATACGCAGTATTTT. This sequence encodes CSAPGGPRTDTQYF.